A single sample is the source of the 22 T cell receptor beta chains below, sequenced in a study of a mutant IDH1 vaccine in newly diagnosed glioma. Time point: week 5, during vaccination. In the vaccine, a single dose held 300 ug of the mutant IDH1 20-mer peptide, along with topical imiquimod. The antigens these receptors bind are not known. Method: immunoSEQ multiplex PCR; TCRdb's copy keeps in-frame clones and lacks some. Among about 36,000 clones listed, 81% were seen once. The input for sequencing was PBMCs, taken from a glioma patient whose treatment included an IDH1 peptide vaccine. The receptors derive from a man aged 50 or older with glioma.

The rearrangement uses TRBV7-9 and TRBJ2-1; 8 nucleotides match TRBD2. The CDR3 is 16 amino acids. Germline V gene sequence: CDR1 SEHNR, CDR2 FQNEAQ (reference sequence). Trimming removed 5 bases from V and 6 bases from J; junction bases left unmatched: 12. DNA of the CDR3: TGTGCCAGCAGCCCACCCTCCGGGGGGGCAGTCAATGAGCAGTTCTTC. Translating gives CASSPPSGGAVNEQFF. Using reference TRBV7-9 and TRBJ2-1 for the parts outside the CDR3, the full variable domain is DTGVSQNPRHKITKRGQNVTFRCDPISEHNRLYWYRQTLGQGPEFLTYFQNEAQLEKSRLLSDRFSAERPKGSFSTLEIQRTEQGDSAMYLCASSPPSGGAVNEQFFGPGTRLTVL.

The chain combines TRBV5-1 with TRBJ1-2; 9 bases line up with TRBD1. The CDR3 is 14 amino acids. V lost 4 bases to trimming and J lost 11 bases; unmatched junction nucleotides: 12. Germline CDR1 reads SGHRS; CDR2 reads YFSETQ. The CDR3 DNA follows: TGCGCCAGCAGCCGAAGGACAGGGGACTCGCTATACACCTTC. Encoded protein: CASSRRTGDSLYTF.

This clone was detected only once. The chain uses TRBV4-1 and TRBJ1-2, with a weak D call TRBD1 (5 bases). The CDR3 consists of 14 residues. From germline, CDR1 is MGHRA and CDR2 YSYEKL. V was shortened by 0 bases and J by 4 bases, with 9 bases between the two germline ends. The CDR3 here is CASSQDQGPYGYTF. DNA of the CDR3: TGCGCCAGCAGCCAAGATCAGGGCCCCTATGGCTACACCTTC.

V is TRBV5-4 and J is TRBJ2-1, with D possibly TRBD1 on 5 matching bases. V lost 2 bases and J lost 9, with 15 bases in between. The V gene's germline CDR1 is SGHNT and CDR2 YYREEE (reference sequence). The CDR3 sequence is 14 residues long. The CDR3 here is CASSFNQGRGEQFF. For the CDR3, the DNA is TGTGCCAGCAGCTTTAATCAGGGAAGGGGTGAGCAGTTCTTC.

This clone has just a few counts. The chain joins TRBV6-1 to TRBJ2-2; no firm D call. Germline CDR1 reads MNHNS; CDR2 reads SASEGT. Trimming shortened V by 7 bases and J by 3 bases, and 12 bases separated the two germline ends. The CDR3 sequence is 14 residues long. The CDR3 reads CASIPLRDTGELFF. The CDR3 bases are TGTGCCAGCATACCTCTAAGGGACACCGGGGAGCTGTTTTTT.

J is TRBJ1-5 and V is TRBV29-1, with 8 bases fitting TRBD1. Trimming removed 4 bases from V and 1 base from J; junction bases left unmatched: 0. Per the germline V gene, CDR1 is SQVTM and CDR2 is ANQGSEA. The CDR3 totals 13 residues. This chain's CDR3 is CSVGTGSNQPQHF. CDR3 nucleotides: TGCAGCGTTGGGACAGGGAGCAATCAGCCCCAGCATTTT.

The rearrangement uses TRBV9 and TRBJ2-3; no reliable D call. Trimming removed 3 bases from V and 2 bases from J, with 7 bases in between. The CDR3 length is 13 residues. Germline V gene sequence: CDR1 SGDLS, CDR2 YYNGEE. CDR3 residues: CASSARNTDTQYF. The CDR3 DNA follows: TGTGCCAGCAGCGCCCGAAACACAGATACGCAGTATTTT.

The chain combines TRBV30 with TRBJ1-1; 9 bases fit TRBD1. Germline V gene data show CDR1 as GTSNPN and CDR2 as SVGIG (reference sequence). The CDR3 sequence is 12 residues long. After removal of 8 bases from V and 1 base from J, the junction contained 2 bases not matched to a gene. The chain's CDR3 is CAGQGTNTEAFF. CDR3 DNA: TGTGCCGGACAGGGGACGAACACTGAAGCTTTCTTT.

This chain connects TRBV9 to TRBJ2-5; perhaps D is TRBD1 or TRBD2 (5 bases each). The CDR3 extends over 15 amino acids. V was cut by 0 bases and J by 2 bases, with 11 bases left in between. The germline gives CDR1 SGDLS, CDR2 YYNGEE. CDR3 amino acids: CASSVDVGVQETQYF. The CDR3 DNA reads as TGTGCCAGCAGCGTAGATGTGGGGGTTCAAGAGACCCAGTACTTC.

The V gene is TRBV9, the J gene TRBJ2-2, with D uncertain. The CDR3 has 12 amino acids. Looked up from germline, CDR1 is SGDLS and CDR2 is YYNGEE. V lost 0 bases and J 4 bases, leaving 1 base between the germline ends. CDR3 DNA: TGTGCCAGCAGCGTAGGCACCGGGGAGCTGTTTTTT. Translated, it gives CASSVGTGELFF.

This clone was observed a single time. The chain carries TRBV5-1 and TRBJ1-2; TRBD1 agrees at 7 bases. Germline CDR1 is SGHRS and CDR2 is YFSETQ. The CDR3 spans 15 residues. V shed 4 bases and J 3 bases; nucleotides not matched to a gene: 9. CDR3 amino acids: CASSDGSGTDYGYTF. In DNA, the CDR3 is TGCGCCAGCAGCGATGGTTCCGGGACAGACTATGGCTACACCTTC.

This chain joins TRBV6-6 and TRBJ1-4; 7 bases are a match to TRBD1. Germline values: CDR1 MNHNY, CDR2 SVGAGI (reference sequence). J lost 8 bases, V lost 6 bases, and 12 bases had no gene match. CDR3 length: 15 residues. The CDR3 is CASSLPQGQGEKLFF. The CDR3 coding sequence is TGTGCCAGCAGCCTTCCACAGGGGCAGGGGGAAAAACTGTTTTTT.

The CDR3 sequence is CASSFTSGGFLGNTQYF. The CDR3 region has the DNA TGTGCCAGCAGTTTTACTAGCGGGGGGTTCCTCGGCAATACGCAGTATTTT. This chain connects TRBV27 to TRBJ2-3, with 12 bases fitting TRBD2. CDR1 and CDR2 (germline): MNHEY, SMNVEV (reference sequence). V shed 3 bases and J 7 bases; nucleotides not matched to a gene: 11. This CDR3 has 17 amino acids.

This chain links TRBV5-1 with TRBJ2-3, with D perhaps TRBD2 (5 bases). V shed 4 bases and J shed 1 base, with 25 bases lying between them. Germline CDR1 SGHRS, CDR2 YFSETQ. The CDR3 sequence is 19 residues long. The CDR3 loop is CASSPRVGRIITGTDTQYF. CDR3 nucleotide sequence: TGCGCCAGCAGCCCGAGGGTGGGCCGTATAATAACGGGCACAGATACGCAGTATTTT. Using reference TRBV5-1 and TRBJ2-3 for the parts outside the CDR3, the full variable domain is KAGVTQTPRYLIKTRGQQVTLSCSPISGHRSVSWYQQTPGQGLQFLFEYFSETQRNKGNFPGRFSGRQFSNSRSEMNVSTLELGDSALYLCASSPRVGRIITGTDTQYFGPGTRLTVL.

The chain joins TRBV4-1 to TRBJ2-7; TRBD2 agrees at 7 bases. The CDR3 length is 14 residues. Germline lookup yields CDR1 MGHRA and CDR2 YSYEKL. V was clipped by 4 bases and J by 5 bases; unmatched bases: 8. As DNA, the CDR3 is TGCGCCAGCAGCCCCCGGGGAGGGCAGCACGAGCAGTACTTC. This codes for CASSPRGGQHEQYF.

This rearrangement joins TRBV15 to TRBJ2-3; 8 bases align to TRBD2. V trimming: 2 bases; J trimming: 5 bases; junction bases outside the gene matches: 18. The germline CDR1 and CDR2 sequences are LNHNV and YYDKDF (reference sequence). The CDR3 has 19 residues. CDR3 protein: CATSRSIASKRELVDTQYF. In DNA, the CDR3 is TGTGCCACCAGCAGATCTATCGCGTCAAAGCGGGAGCTCGTAGATACGCAGTATTTT.

This clone was recorded only once. The gene calls are TRBV27 and TRBJ2-3; 7 nucleotides line up with TRBD2. This CDR3 region has 15 residues. V shed 4 bases and J 6 bases; nucleotides not matched to a gene: 10. CDR1 is MNHEY, CDR2 SMNVEV, per germline (reference sequence). As DNA, the CDR3 is TGTGCCAGCAGTTCCGTTGCGGGAGTAGCCGATACGCAGTATTTT. Translating gives CASSSVAGVADTQYF.

The rearrangement joins TRBV6-7 to TRBJ2-2; D may be TRBD2 (5 bases). TRBV6-7 is an ORF, and what it does is uncertain. The CDR3 consists of 14 residues. Trimming pared 4 bases from V and 8 bases from J, leaving 14 bases between. CDR3 amino acids: CASSSGIDFGELFF. The CDR3 DNA follows: TGTGCCAGCAGTTCGGGGATCGACTTTGGGGAGCTGTTTTTT.

The chain carries TRBV7-8 and TRBJ1-1; 7 bases fit TRBD1. The germline V gene encodes CDR1 SGHVS and CDR2 FQNEAQ. This CDR3 has 15 amino acids. The V and J ends lost 5 bases and 4 bases, in that order; junction bases with no gene match: 10. The CDR3 loop reads CASSVDRVRGTEAFF. CDR3 coding DNA: TGTGCCAGCAGCGTAGACAGGGTGAGAGGCACTGAAGCTTTCTTT.

This chain connects TRBV28 to TRBJ2-5; perhaps TRBD2 as D (5 bases). The CDR3 totals 15 residues. Per germline, CDR1 MDHEN and CDR2 SYDVKM. V lost 5 bases, J lost 0 bases, and 13 bases lay in between. CDR3 coding DNA: TGTGCCAGCAGTCCGCTCACCGGGAACCAAGAGACCCAGTACTTC. Translating gives CASSPLTGNQETQYF.

This clone was seen only once. The chain has TRBV2 and TRBJ2-7, with 11 bases fitting TRBD1. CDR3 length: 14 amino acids. In germline, CDR1 is SNHLY, CDR2 FYNNEI. J was trimmed by 6 bases and V by 4 bases; bases with no gene match: 5. For the CDR3, the DNA is TGTGCCAGCAGTGGGGGACAGGGGGTAGCCGAGCAGTACTTC. The encoded protein is CASSGGQGVAEQYF.

The chain combines TRBV30 with TRBJ1-1; TRBD1 might be the D (5 bases). Germline V gene data show CDR1 as GTSNPN and CDR2 as SVGIG (reference sequence). The CDR3 sequence is 14 residues long. V was pared by 4 bases and J by 0 bases, with 12 bases between. CDR3 loop: CAWKKGTLNTEAFF. CDR3 sequence (DNA): TGTGCCTGGAAGAAGGGGACGTTGAACACTGAAGCTTTCTTT.